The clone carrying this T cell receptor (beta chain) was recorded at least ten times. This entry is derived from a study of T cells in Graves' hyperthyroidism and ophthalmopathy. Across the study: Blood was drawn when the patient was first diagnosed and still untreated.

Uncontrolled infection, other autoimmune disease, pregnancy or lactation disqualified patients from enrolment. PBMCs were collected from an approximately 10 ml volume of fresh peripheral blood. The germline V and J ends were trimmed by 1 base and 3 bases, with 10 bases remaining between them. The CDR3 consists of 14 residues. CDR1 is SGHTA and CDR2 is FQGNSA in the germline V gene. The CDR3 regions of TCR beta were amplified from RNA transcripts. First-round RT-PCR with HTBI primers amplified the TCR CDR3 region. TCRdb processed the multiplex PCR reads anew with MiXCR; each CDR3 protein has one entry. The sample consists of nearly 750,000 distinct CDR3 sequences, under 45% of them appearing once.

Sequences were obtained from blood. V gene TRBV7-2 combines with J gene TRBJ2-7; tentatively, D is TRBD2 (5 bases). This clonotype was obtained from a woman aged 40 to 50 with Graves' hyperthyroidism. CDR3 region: CASSLGVTSYEQYF. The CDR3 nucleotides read TGTGCCAGCAGCTTAGGGGTCACTAGCTACGAGCAGTACTTC.